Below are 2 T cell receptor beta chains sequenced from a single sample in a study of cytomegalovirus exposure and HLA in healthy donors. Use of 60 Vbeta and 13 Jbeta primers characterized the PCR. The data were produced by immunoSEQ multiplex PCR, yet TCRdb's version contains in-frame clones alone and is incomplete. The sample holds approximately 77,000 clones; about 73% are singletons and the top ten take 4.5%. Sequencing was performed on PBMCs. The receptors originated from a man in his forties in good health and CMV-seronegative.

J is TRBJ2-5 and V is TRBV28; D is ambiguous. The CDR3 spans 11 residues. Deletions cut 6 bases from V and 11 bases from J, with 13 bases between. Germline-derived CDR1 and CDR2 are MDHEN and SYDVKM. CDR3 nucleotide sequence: TGTGCCAGCAGCCCGAGCCTTGAGCAGTACTTC. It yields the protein CASSPSLEQYF.

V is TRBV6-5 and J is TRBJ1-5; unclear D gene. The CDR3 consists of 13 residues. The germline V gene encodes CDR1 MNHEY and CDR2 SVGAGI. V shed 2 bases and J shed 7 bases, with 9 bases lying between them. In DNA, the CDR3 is TGTGCCAGCAGTTACAACAGTAACCAGCCCCAGCATTTT. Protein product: CASSYNSNQPQHF.